A selection of T cell receptor beta chains follows, all from one sample in a study of CD8 T cells in Susac syndrome. From the immunoSEQ multiplex PCR reads, TCRdb called clonotypes with MiXCR, one entry per CDR3 protein. The data contain over 150,000 distinct CDR3 sequences, approximately 93% of them seen just once; the ten biggest clones take up roughly 0.1%. The sequenced material came from CD4+ T cells from PBMCs. The receptors originated from a human donor with multiple sclerosis. Both conserved end residues are trimmed from each CDR3.

>13|TRBJ2-3|TRBV3-1
ASSQAPQSTDTQY
>11|TRBJ2-5|TRBV19
ASSIGSSETQY
>11|TRBJ2-7|TRBV18
ASSPPGEYEQY
>11|TRBJ2-1|TRBV10-1
ASSKDSYNEQF
>13|TRBJ2-7|TRBV28
ASSFNSDRTYEQY
>15|TRBJ2-3|TRBV7-3
ASSPPLSGSHTDTQY
>12|TRBJ1-5|TRBV28
ASSLGRGLQPQH
>13|TRBJ2-7|TRBV7-2
ASGYRTGDPYEQY
>12|TRBJ2-7|TRBV30
AWNSGTSHYEQY
>14|TRBJ2-1|TRBV28
ASALPGLAGYNEQF
>12|TRBJ2-1|TRBV12-3/TRBV12-4
ASRPTGASNEQF
>15|TRBJ1-2|TRBV19
ASSWSSTGNIGYGYT
>12|TRBJ1-1|TRBV20-1
SAREQGKNTEAF
>11|TRBJ1-1|TRBV28
ANRRLLNTEAF
>14|TRBJ2-1|TRBV11-2
ASSLYGVSSYNEQF
>11|TRBJ1-5|TRBV30
AWSAGTEKPQH
>10|TRBJ1-3|TRBV29-1
SVGTPGNTIY
>12|TRBJ1-2|TRBV6-5
ASSYSTENYGYT
>12|TRBJ1-2|TRBV20-1
SAWGQGFIYGYT
>13|TRBJ2-1|TRBV11-3
ASSPGGDRLNEQF
>13|TRBJ1-5|TRBV6-2/TRBV6-3
ASTPGLLSNQPQH
>14|TRBJ2-1|TRBV4-1
ASSPVGRSSYNEQF
>13|TRBJ2-5|TRBV5-4
ASSHRAGEQETQY
>13|TRBJ1-2|TRBV5-1
ASSPWDRPGHGYT
>11|TRBJ2-4|TRBV12-3/TRBV12-4
ASSFRQLNIQY
>11|TRBJ2-5|TRBV28
ASSRGLKETQY
>16|TRBJ2-1|TRBV5-1
ASSWGPSGRAQYNEQF
>10|TRBJ2-1|TRBV7-9
ASSLPGDIQF
>11|TRBJ1-5|TRBV18
ASSRGDNQPQH
>17|TRBJ2-1|TRBV3-1
ASSQGFLGSGKIYNEQF
>14|TRBJ1-4|TRBV5-1
ASRTGAGTGHEKLF
>14|TRBJ1-2|TRBV3-1
ASSQDYDPGNYGYT
>13|TRBJ2-5|TRBV7-9
ASSPGTRFYETQY
>14|TRBJ2-7|TRBV6-5
ASSYSGGSPGYEQY
>12|TRBJ1-4|TRBV12-3/TRBV12-4
ASSSQGLNEKLF
>18|TRBJ2-7|TRBV4-1
ASSPGPLPTKNLRAYEQY
>11|TRBJ1-1|TRBV24-1
ATSGTANTEAF
>13|TRBJ1-5|TRBV12-3/TRBV12-4
ASSLEGVGNQPQH
>12|TRBJ1-6|TRBV7-9
ASSSQGVLTPLH
>14|TRBJ2-2|TRBV20-1
SARDPRQGVTGELF
>14|TRBJ1-1|TRBV18
ASSPRQGAGDTEAF
>12|TRBJ1-6|TRBV30
AFQRAGINSPLH
>12|TRBJ2-5|TRBV6-6
ASSYGGSQETQY
>11|TRBJ1-6|TRBV6-2/TRBV6-3
ASSYPIGSPLH
>14|TRBJ1-2|TRBV4-2
ASSQEPAEINYGYT
>12|TRBJ1-4|TRBV4-1
ASSPGQGYEKLF
>9|TRBJ2-5|TRBV30
ARSAQETQY
>11|TRBJ2-3|TRBV30
ACSAGGTDTQY
>14|TRBJ2-3|TRBV20-1
SARSRGVFGTDTQY
>12|TRBJ2-5|TRBV3-1
ASGGSLSGETQY
>13|TRBJ1-2|TRBV12-3/TRBV12-4
ASSLTPGLNYGYT
>14|TRBJ2-7|TRBV5-1
ASSLRTGPLNYEQY
>10|TRBJ1-1|TRBV27
ASSLRQGVAF
>14|TRBJ1-1|TRBV3-1
ASSQVYRQLNTEAF
>10|TRBJ2-1|TRBV10-3
AIRRSLGEQF
>15|TRBJ1-5|TRBV28
ASSLGKHEISRQPQH
>13|TRBJ2-7|TRBV7-8
ASSLPLAPTYEQY
>10|TRBJ2-5|TRBV25-1
ATAKAGGTQY
>13|TRBJ2-7|TRBV25-1
ASSEYGAADYEQY